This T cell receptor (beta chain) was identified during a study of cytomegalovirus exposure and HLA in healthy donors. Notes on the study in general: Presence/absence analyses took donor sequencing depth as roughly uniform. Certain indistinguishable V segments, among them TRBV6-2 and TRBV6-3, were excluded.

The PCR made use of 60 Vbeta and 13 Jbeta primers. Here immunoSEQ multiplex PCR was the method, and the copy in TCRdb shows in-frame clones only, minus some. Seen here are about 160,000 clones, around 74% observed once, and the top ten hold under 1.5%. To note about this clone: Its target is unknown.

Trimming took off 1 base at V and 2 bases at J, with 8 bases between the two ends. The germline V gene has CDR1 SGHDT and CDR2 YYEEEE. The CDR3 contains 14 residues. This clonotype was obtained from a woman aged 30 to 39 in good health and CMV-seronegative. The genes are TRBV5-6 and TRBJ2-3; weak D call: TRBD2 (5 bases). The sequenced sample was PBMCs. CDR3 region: CASSLPLATDTQYF. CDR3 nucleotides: TGTGCCAGCAGCTTGCCCCTAGCCACAGATACGCAGTATTTT.